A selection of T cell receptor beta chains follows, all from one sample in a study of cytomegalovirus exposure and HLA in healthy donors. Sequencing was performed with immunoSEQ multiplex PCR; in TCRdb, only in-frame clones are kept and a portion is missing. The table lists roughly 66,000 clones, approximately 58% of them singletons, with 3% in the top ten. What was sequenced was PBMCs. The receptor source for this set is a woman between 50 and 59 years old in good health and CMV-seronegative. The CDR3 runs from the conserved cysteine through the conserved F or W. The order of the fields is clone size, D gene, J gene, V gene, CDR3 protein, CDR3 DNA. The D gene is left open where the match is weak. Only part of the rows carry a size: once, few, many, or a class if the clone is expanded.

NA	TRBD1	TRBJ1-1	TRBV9	CASSPHRGRTTEAFF	TGTGCCAGCAGCCCCCACAGGGGGCGAACCACTGAAGCTTTCTTT
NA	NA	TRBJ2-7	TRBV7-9	CASSLGSLVLGEQYF	TGTGCCAGCAGCTTAGGATCCCTAGTCCTTGGCGAGCAGTACTTC
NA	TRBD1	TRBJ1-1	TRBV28	CASSYQTGEAFF	TGTGCCAGCAGTTATCAGACAGGGGAAGCTTTCTTT
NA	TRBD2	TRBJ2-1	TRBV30	CALMTSSGTSGRAANEQFF	TGTGCCTTGATGACATCCTCCGGGACTAGCGGGAGGGCGGCCAATGAGCAGTTCTTC
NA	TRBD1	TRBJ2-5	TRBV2	CASTGTGGETQYF	TGTGCCAGCACCGGGACAGGGGGTGAGACCCAGTACTTC
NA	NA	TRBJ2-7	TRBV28	CASSLAPYRGSYEQYF	TGTGCCAGCAGTTTGGCTCCCTACCGGGGGTCCTACGAGCAGTACTTC
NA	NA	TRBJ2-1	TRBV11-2	CASSVTVYNEQFF	TGTGCCAGCAGCGTGACAGTCTACAATGAGCAGTTCTTC
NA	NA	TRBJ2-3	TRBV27	CASSLKGVGTDTQYF	TGTGCCAGCAGTTTGAAGGGGGTGGGCACAGATACGCAGTATTTT
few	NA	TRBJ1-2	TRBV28	CASSLLLSEGYTF	TGTGCCAGCAGTTTATTACTATCGGAGGGCTACACCTTC
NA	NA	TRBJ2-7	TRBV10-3	CAISESMRETSYEQYF	TGTGCCATCAGTGAGTCTATGAGGGAAACATCCTACGAGCAGTACTTC
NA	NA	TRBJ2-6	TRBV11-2	CAIAKGPVSGANVLTF	TGTGCCATCGCTAAGGGGCCGGTCTCTGGGGCCAACGTCCTGACTTTC
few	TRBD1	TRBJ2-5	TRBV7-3	CASSFGQGAGETQYF	TGTGCCAGCAGCTTCGGGCAGGGGGCGGGGGAGACCCAGTACTTC
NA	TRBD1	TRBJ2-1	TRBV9	CASSVGGGAYNEQFF	TGTGCCAGCAGCGTAGGAGGGGGCGCCTACAATGAGCAGTTCTTC
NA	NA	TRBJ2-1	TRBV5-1	CASSPGGPSVPSYNEQFF	TGCGCCAGCAGCCCAGGTGGCCCTAGCGTCCCCTCCTACAATGAGCAGTTCTTC
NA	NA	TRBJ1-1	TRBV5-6	CASSLPGDTEAFF	TGTGCCAGCAGCTTGCCAGGGGACACTGAAGCTTTCTTT
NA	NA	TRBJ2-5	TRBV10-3	CAIGRDNQETQYF	TGTGCCATCGGTCGTGACAACCAAGAGACCCAGTACTTC
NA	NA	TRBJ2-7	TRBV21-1	CASSKETGGYLYEQYF	TGTGCCAGCAGCAAAGAAACAGGGGGTTATCTCTACGAGCAGTACTTC
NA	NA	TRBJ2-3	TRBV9	CASSVVGVAGTDTQYF	TGTGCCAGCAGCGTAGTGGGAGTAGCTGGGACAGATACGCAGTATTTT
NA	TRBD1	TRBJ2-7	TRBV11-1	CASSFRTGVTYEQYF	TGTGCCAGCAGCTTCAGGACAGGGGTAACCTACGAGCAGTACTTC
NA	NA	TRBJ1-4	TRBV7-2	CASSLAPRGVGEKLFF	TGTGCCAGCAGCTTAGCCCCCCGGGGGGTTGGGGAAAAACTGTTTTTT